This T cell receptor (beta chain) was sequenced for a study of blood T cell repertoires in COVID-19. Here immunoSEQ multiplex PCR was the method, and the copy in TCRdb shows in-frame clones only, minus some. The data show some 400,000 clones, with 87% seen just once and 1% to 1.5% held by the top ten. Participants had their cohort set by participant-reported clinical history. Trimming removed 2 bases from V and 3 bases from J, with 13 bases in between. CDR3 length: 15 amino acids. The V gene's germline CDR1 is MDHEN and CDR2 SYDVKM. The sequence came from a man between 25 and 39 years old who had recovered from COVID-19. Source material: PBMCs or T cells enriched from blood (not recorded which). This rearrangement joins TRBV28 to TRBJ1-2; weak D call: TRBD1 (5 bases). In nucleotides, the CDR3 is TGTGCCAGCAGTTTACTTGCCAGGGCTGACTATGGCTACACCTTC. Protein: CASSLLARADYGYTF.